The entry below describes one TCR beta chain. A second PCR, run for about 6 to 11 cycles, used a sample-barcoded 5' primer plus a J-beta primer mix. TCRdb independently ran MiXCR on the 5' RACE reads; one entry per CDR3 protein. This table holds approximately 790,000 distinct CDR3 sequences, approximately 59% found once. This entry belongs to a study of blood T cells in healthy people across ages. Losses at the gene ends were 4 bases for V and 1 base for J; bases not matched to a gene: 2. This CDR3 is 14 amino acids long. The germline V gene has CDR1 DFQATT and CDR2 SNEGSKA (reference sequence). V gene TRBV20-1 combines with J gene TRBJ2-3; 10 positions agree with TRBD1. The sample taken for sequencing was blood. The source is a man between 25 and 39 years old in good health. Here the CDR3 DNA reads TGCAGTGCTACCGGGACAGGGGGCACAGATACGCAGTATTTT. Amino acid sequence: CSATGTGGTDTQYF.